The 24 T cell receptor beta chains presented below share a single source sample, sequenced in a study of regulatory T cells in long-lasting Graves disease. Indicated time point: newly diagnosed GD, antithyroid drugs for less than 3 months. RNA from PBMCs was the source of the TCR library. In building TCR beta libraries, iRepertoire HTBI primers were used together with Arm-PCR of CDR3 regions. TCRdb processed the multiplex PCR reads anew with MiXCR; each CDR3 protein has one entry. The profile covers 550,000 to 650,000 distinct CDR3 sequences, with approximately 16% appearing a single time and around 13% taken by the ten largest. These sequences were also reported in another study, on T cells in Graves' hyperthyroidism and ophthalmopathy.

Specimen: peripheral blood mononuclear cells (PBMCs), collected at new diagnosis, from a patient treated with antithyroid drugs. The receptors shown here come from a man younger than 30 with Graves disease.

This clonotype was observed many times. The chain joins TRBV4-2 to TRBJ2-5, with a weak D call TRBD2 (5 bases). Trimming pared 4 bases from V and 1 base from J, leaving 10 bases between. The CDR3 is 14 residues long. The germline V gene has CDR1 LGHNA and CDR2 YNFKEQ. CDR3: CASSRTDPQETQYF. The CDR3 DNA follows: TGTGCCAGCAGCCGGACTGACCCCCAAGAGACCCAGTACTTC.

This chain connects TRBV13 to TRBJ1-2; D unclear. This CDR3 contains 16 residues. Trimming removed 3 bases from V and 3 bases from J, with 17 bases in between. Germline-derived CDR1 and CDR2 are PRHDT and FYEKMQ (reference sequence). As DNA, the CDR3 is TGTGCCAGCAGCTTTGGGGAACAGAGGAGGTACTATGGCTACACCTTC. Protein sequence: CASSFGEQRRYYGYTF.

This clonotype was detected many times. The chain couples TRBV11-3 to TRBJ2-3; TRBD2 matches at 8 bases. This CDR3 is built from 14 residues. Per the germline V gene, CDR1 is SGHNT and CDR2 is YENEEA. J gave up 3 bases and V 7 bases, and 6 bases lay outside the gene matches. The CDR3 nucleotides are TGTGCCAGCAAGCCGGGAGGGGGGACAGATACGCAGTATTTT. Amino acid sequence: CASKPGGGTDTQYF.

The chain employs TRBV5-4 and TRBJ1-2; D remains unclear. Germline V CDR1 and CDR2: SGHNT, YYREEE (reference sequence). This CDR3 spans 14 amino acids. V was clipped by 3 bases and J by 4 bases, with 13 bases between them. In DNA, the CDR3 is TGTGCCAGCAGCTCTGAGGTCCTTGGCTATGGCTACACCTTC. This codes for CASSSEVLGYGYTF.

This clonotype has at least ten counts. The CDR3 region has the DNA TGTGCCAGCAGTGACGGACTAGCGGGAGTTTCTCGCAATGAGCAGTTCTTC. Translated: CASSDGLAGVSRNEQFF. The chain recombines TRBV2 with TRBJ2-1; 13 bases align to TRBD2. The J segment lost 6 bases and the V segment lost 3 bases, leaving 8 bases of the junction unmatched. The CDR3 loop spans 17 amino acids. The germline V gene has CDR1 SNHLY and CDR2 FYNNEI. Based on the CDR3 plus reference TRBV2 and TRBJ2-1, the full variable domain is EPEVTQTPSHQVTQMGQEVILRCVPISNHLYFYWYRQILGQKVEFLVSFYNNEISEKSEIFDDQFSVERPDGSNFTLKIRSTKLEDSAMYFCASSDGLAGVSRNEQFFGPGTRLTVL.

This clonotype was recorded at least ten times. The CDR3 sequence is CASSLGGPGGQETQYF. CDR3 DNA sequence: TGTGCCAGCAGCTTAGGAGGCCCCGGGGGCCAAGAGACCCAGTACTTC. The V call is TRBV7-9, the J call TRBJ2-5; maybe TRBD2 (6 bases). The CDR3 contains 16 residues. V lost 1 base and J lost 1, with 13 bases in between. Germline V gene data show CDR1 as SEHNR and CDR2 as FQNEAQ (reference sequence).

This clonotype was counted many times. This rearrangement joins TRBV20-1 to TRBJ2-3, with D uncertain. The V and J ends lost 3 bases and 3 bases respectively, with 10 bases between them. The germline gives CDR1 DFQATT, CDR2 SNEGSKA (reference sequence). The CDR3 sequence is 13 residues long. CDR3 sequence: CSASPATTDTQYF. The CDR3 coding sequence is TGCAGTGCTAGTCCGGCTACGACAGATACGCAGTATTTT.

This clonotype was seen many times. The chain joins TRBV6-1 to TRBJ2-5; TRBD1 agrees at 7 bases. This CDR3 region has 13 residues. The V gene end was trimmed by 6 bases and the J gene end by 5 bases; junction bases not matched to a gene: 6. The germline gives CDR1 MNHNS, CDR2 SASEGT. The DNA of the CDR3 is TGTGCCAGCAGGCCGACAGGGATGGAGACCCAGTACTTC. It specifies CASRPTGMETQYF.

This clonotype was seen at least ten times. V is TRBV4-1 and J is TRBJ2-5, with D tentatively TRBD1 (6 bases). Germline CDR1 MGHRA, CDR2 YSYEKL. The V gene lost 0 bases and the J gene lost 5 bases, with 16 bases spanning the gap. The CDR3 has 16 residues. DNA for the CDR3: TGCGCCAGCAGCCAAGAGGGACACCCCATGGGGGAGACCCAGTACTTC. Its translation is CASSQEGHPMGETQYF.

This clonotype has a handful of counts. Mismatch with germline at one junction end may stem from a read error. The chain recombines TRBV16 with TRBJ2-7, with 11 bases matching TRBD1. CDR3 length equals 14 residues. Germline V CDR1 and CDR2: KGHSY, FQNENV. CDR3 nucleotides: TGTGCCAGCAGCCGGGACAGGGGGATGCAGGAGCGGTACTTC. Amino acids: CASSRDRGMQERYF.

This clonotype has a handful of counts. A junction end diverges from the germline sequence, so it may reflect a read error. The chain uses TRBV4-1 and TRBJ2-5; perhaps TRBD2 as D (6 bases). The CDR3 contains 15 residues. In germline, CDR1 is MGHRA, CDR2 YSYEKL. This chain's CDR3 is CASSPFVGAGETQYF. CDR3 DNA: TGTGCCAGCAGCCCTTTCGTAGGGGCGGGGGAGACCCAGTACTTC.

This clonotype has just a few counts. The rearrangement uses TRBV6-5 and TRBJ2-2; maybe TRBD1 (5 bases). The CDR3 is made up of 15 amino acids. V was shortened by 2 bases and J by 6 bases, with 13 bases between the two germline ends. Germline V gene data show CDR1 as MNHEY and CDR2 as SVGAGI. Here the CDR3 reads CASSYAPGFPGELFF. DNA of the CDR3: TGTGCCAGCAGTTACGCGCCAGGGTTCCCCGGGGAGCTGTTTTTT.

In this sample, this clonotype turned up a few times. This chain uses TRBV28 with TRBJ2-5, with 10 positions matching TRBD1. Germline V gene lookup returns CDR1 MDHEN and CDR2 SYDVKM. The V segment lost 4 bases and the J segment 3 bases; nucleotides outside the gene matches: 5. This CDR3 region has 15 residues. CDR3 residues: CASSYPGQGKETQYF. The DNA of the CDR3 is TGTGCCAGCAGTTATCCGGGACAGGGGAAAGAGACCCAGTACTTC.

The chain employs TRBV6-9 and TRBJ1-5; D is unclear. Germline V lookup: CDR1 MNHGY, CDR2 SVAAGI. V gave up 3 bases and J gave up 7 bases, with 13 bases separating them. The CDR3 loop spans 14 amino acids. The CDR3: CASSYSSGSQPQHF. Here the CDR3 DNA reads TGTGCCAGCAGTTACTCATCGGGGTCCCAGCCCCAGCATTTT.

This clonotype came up a few times. The chain combines TRBV30 with TRBJ2-1; D not resolved. The CDR3 has 16 residues. Between the trimmed V and J ends, which lost 1 base and 0 bases, there was a span of 13 bases. Germline V CDR1 and CDR2: GTSNPN, SVGIG (reference sequence). The CDR3 region is CAWSGDPRNSYNEQFF. CDR3 DNA sequence: TGTGCCTGGAGTGGAGACCCTAGAAACTCCTACAATGAGCAGTTCTTC.

The chain couples TRBV28 to TRBJ2-7; the D is unclear. Per germline, CDR1 MDHEN and CDR2 SYDVKM. The CDR3 runs to 15 residues. Deletions cut 4 bases from V and 0 bases from J, with 13 bases between. This CDR3 is CASSSPQINSYEQYF. The DNA of the CDR3 is TGTGCCAGCAGTTCTCCGCAAATCAACTCCTACGAGCAGTACTTC.

This clonotype has a count of ten or more. V usage is TRBV28 and J usage is TRBJ1-2; possible D gene TRBD1, 6 bases. CDR3 length equals 15 residues. Germline V CDR1 and CDR2: MDHEN, SYDVKM. V was clipped by 5 bases and J by 2 bases, with 15 bases between them. CDR3 loop: CASSEAQGGNYGYTF. The CDR3 DNA reads TGTGCCAGCAGTGAAGCACAGGGAGGGAACTATGGCTACACCTTC.

This clonotype was found many times. V gene TRBV2 combines with J gene TRBJ1-1, with D hard to call. The CDR3 loop spans 13 amino acids. Germline V gene sequence: CDR1 SNHLY, CDR2 FYNNEI. V lost 8 bases and J 2 bases, leaving 12 bases between the germline ends. The CDR3 is CASGEAVNTEAFF. DNA of the CDR3: TGTGCCAGCGGGGAGGCAGTTAACACTGAAGCTTTCTTT.

A few counts support this clonotype. This chain joins TRBV6-2 or TRBV6-3 and TRBJ2-3; D is possibly TRBD2 (6 bases). V was cut by 2 bases and J by 4 bases, with 13 bases left in between. Per germline, CDR1 MNHEY and CDR2 SVGEGT. There are 15 residues in the CDR3. The CDR3 loop reads CASSYGGVPSDTQYF. In DNA form, the CDR3 reads TGTGCCAGCAGTTACGGAGGGGTGCCCTCAGATACGCAGTATTTT.

This clonotype has a count of ten or more. This sequence joins TRBV12-3 or TRBV12-4 and TRBJ2-4; a weak D match, TRBD1 (6 bases). The CDR3 length is 13 residues. V dropped 4 bases and J dropped 6 bases, with 10 bases sitting between them. CDR3 DNA sequence: TGTGCCAGCAGTTACGGACAGAGAAACATTCAGTACTTC. It is translated as CASSYGQRNIQYF.

The V and J genes are TRBV20-1 and TRBJ1-5; TRBD1 might be the D (5 bases). Trimming took 3 bases from V and 6 from J, leaving 15 bases between them. The CDR3 totals 14 residues. Germline V gives CDR1 DFQATT, CDR2 SNEGSKA (reference sequence). The CDR3 region is CSASLQGGFQPQHF. As DNA, the CDR3 is TGCAGTGCTAGCTTGCAGGGCGGATTTCAGCCCCAGCATTTT.

This clonotype was recorded many times. The chain recombines TRBV30 with TRBJ2-3; D perhaps matches TRBD2 (7 bases). V dropped 2 bases and J dropped 3 bases, with 12 bases sitting between them. Germline values: CDR1 GTSNPN, CDR2 SVGIG (reference sequence). The CDR3 contains 14 residues. CDR3 DNA sequence: TGTGCCTGGAGTAAGGGGGGGATTACAGATACGCAGTATTTT. It is translated as CAWSKGGITDTQYF.

This clonotype was detected many times. The rearrangement links TRBV27 to TRBJ2-2; unclear D gene. With 5 bases removed from V and 8 bases from J, the gap between germline ends came to 9 bases. The CDR3 totals 12 residues. Germline CDR1 is MNHEY and CDR2 is SMNVEV (reference sequence). Here the CDR3 DNA reads TGTGCCAGCAGTCTCCCCCGGGGGGAGCTGTTTTTT. Protein: CASSLPRGELFF.

The rearrangement uses TRBV14 and TRBJ2-7; D might be TRBD1 (5 bases). V gave up 0 bases and J gave up 4 bases, with 13 bases separating them. The CDR3 sequence is 15 residues long. Germline V lookup: CDR1 SGHDN, CDR2 FVKESK. As DNA, the CDR3 is TGTGCCAGCAGCCAAGAAGTCGGCAGGGAATACGAGCAGTACTTC. It is translated as CASSQEVGREYEQYF.